The 23 T cell receptor beta chains listed next were all sequenced from one sample in a study of blood T cell repertoires in COVID-19. Here immunoSEQ multiplex PCR was the method, and the copy in TCRdb shows in-frame clones only, minus some. The sample includes 100,000 or so clones, around four fifths of them seen just once. The specimen was peripheral blood. These receptors were collected from a man aged 50-59 years with active or convalescent COVID-19.

In its sample, this clone was seen once. V is TRBV15 and J is TRBJ1-5; D unresolved. The CDR3 loop spans 18 amino acids. The V end lost 0 bases, the J end lost 2 bases, and 17 bases lay between the germline ends. Looked up from germline, CDR1 is LNHNV and CDR2 is YYDKDF (reference sequence). Here the CDR3 reads CATSRDSNLGEGNQPQHF. In DNA form, the CDR3 reads TGTGCCACCAGCAGAGATTCAAATTTGGGAGAAGGCAATCAGCCCCAGCATTTT.

The chain is built from TRBV18 and TRBJ2-1; D might be TRBD1 (5 bases). This CDR3 is built from 14 residues. Per the germline V gene, CDR1 is KGHSH and CDR2 is LQKENI. Trimming pared 2 bases from V and 2 bases from J, leaving 7 bases between. DNA of the CDR3: TGTGCCAGCTCACCAGGGGCCCCCTACAATGAGCAGTTCTTC. Translation gives CASSPGAPYNEQFF.

In DNA form, the CDR3 reads TGTGCCAGCAGCCATGTGGTCCGGGGGGAATATGGCTACACCTTC. This translates into CASSHVVRGEYGYTF. The chain links TRBV4-2 to TRBJ1-2, with a weak D call TRBD1 (5 bases). Germline CDR1 LGHNA, CDR2 YNFKEQ. The CDR3 loop spans 15 amino acids. The V end was cut by 3 bases, the J end by 5 bases, with 16 bases between.

CDR3 DNA: TGCGCCAGCAGCTTGGCCGGGGGATTTAGCGAGCAGTACTTC. Amino acid sequence: CASSLAGGFSEQYF. This chain links TRBV5-1 with TRBJ2-7; TRBD2 is a possible D gene (6 bases). The germline gives CDR1 SGHRS, CDR2 YFSETQ. Deletions cut 0 bases from V and 6 bases from J, with 13 bases between. The CDR3 spans 14 residues.

The gene calls are TRBV11-1 and TRBJ2-1, with TRBD1 matching over 7 bases. Germline CDR1 is SGHAT and CDR2 is FQDESV (reference sequence). V trimming: 3 bases; J trimming: 3 bases; junction bases outside the gene matches: 5. The CDR3 has 15 residues. The CDR3 reads CASSFIRDSYNEQFF. DNA for the CDR3: TGTGCCAGCAGCTTTATCCGGGACAGCTACAATGAGCAGTTCTTC.

The CDR3 DNA reads as TGTGCCAGCAGTAGAACTAGCGGGAGAACAGATACGCAGTATTTT. Translating it yields CASSRTSGRTDTQYF. This chain uses TRBV2 with TRBJ2-3; TRBD2 agrees at 11 bases. J lost 3 bases, V lost 5 bases, and 4 bases had no gene match. Germline V gene sequence: CDR1 SNHLY, CDR2 FYNNEI. The CDR3 extends over 15 amino acids. Full variable domain (rest looked up from reference TRBV2 and TRBJ2-3): EPEVTQTPSHQVTQMGQEVILRCVPISNHLYFYWYRQILGQKVEFLVSFYNNEISEKSEIFDDQFSVERPDGSNFTLKIRSTKLEDSAMYFCASSRTSGRTDTQYFGPGTRLTVL.

The chain couples TRBV2 to TRBJ1-4, with 7 positions matching TRBD1. Germline assignment: CDR1 SNHLY and CDR2 FYNNEI. The trim removed 1 base at V and 9 bases at J, leaving 5 bases unmatched. This CDR3 is 14 amino acids long. CDR3 bases: TGTGCCAGCAGTGAAGAGGGACAGCACAAAAAACTGTTTTTT. This codes for CASSEEGQHKKLFF.

This clone showed up just once. The rearrangement joins TRBV29-1 to TRBJ2-2; D may be TRBD2 (6 bases). From germline, CDR1 is SQVTM and CDR2 ANQGSEA. The CDR3 is made up of 12 amino acids. Trimming stripped 4 bases from V and 5 bases from J, with 8 bases between. DNA for the CDR3: TGCAGCGTTGGTCGGGGGACCGGGGAGCTGTTTTTT. Amino acid sequence: CSVGRGTGELFF.

The genes are TRBV27 and TRBJ2-1, with D uncertain. Per germline, CDR1 MNHEY and CDR2 SMNVEV (reference sequence). The CDR3 consists of 13 residues. Between the trimmed V and J ends, which lost 3 bases and 5 bases, there was a span of 8 bases. CDR3 amino acids: CASSFSQDNEQFF. The CDR3 bases are TGTGCCAGCAGTTTCTCACAAGACAATGAGCAGTTCTTC.

This clone occurred a few times. J is TRBJ2-2 and V is TRBV2, with 7 bases lining up with TRBD1. V was pared by 6 bases and J by 3 bases, with 7 bases of the junction left unmatched. Looked up from germline, CDR1 is SNHLY and CDR2 is FYNNEI. CDR3 length: 15 amino acids. For the CDR3, the DNA is TGTGCCAGCAGCCCCGACAGGGCGTACACCGGGGAGCTGTTTTTT. It encodes CASSPDRAYTGELFF.

This clone was seen repeatedly, ten times or more. The rearrangement links TRBV5-1 to TRBJ2-1; no definite D call. CDR3 size: 13 residues. V lost 1 base, J lost 8 bases, and 10 bases lay in between. Looked up from germline, CDR1 is SGHRS and CDR2 is YFSETQ. CDR3 loop: CASSLTPADEQFF. DNA of the CDR3: TGCGCCAGCAGCTTGACCCCCGCGGATGAGCAGTTCTTC.

This chain's CDR3 is CASSAEGDTQYF. The CDR3 DNA reads as TGTGCCAGCAGCGCGGAGGGAGATACGCAGTATTTT. The genes are TRBV5-4 and TRBJ2-3, with a possible D match to TRBD2 (6 bases). Deletions cut 4 bases from V and 5 bases from J, with 8 bases between. This CDR3 has 12 amino acids. The germline CDR1 and CDR2 sequences are SGHNT and YYREEE (reference sequence).

CDR3 residues: CASRPQTSYEQFF. CDR3 coding DNA: TGTGCCAGCAGACCCCAAACTAGTTATGAGCAGTTCTTC. The chain has TRBV6-5 and TRBJ2-1, with a tentative D call TRBD2 (5 bases). There are 13 residues in the CDR3. Germline V gene lookup returns CDR1 MNHEY and CDR2 SVGAGI. The V and J ends lost 6 bases and 8 bases respectively, with 14 bases between them.

A single count supports this clone. This chain links TRBV5-4 with TRBJ2-3, with D tentatively TRBD2 (6 bases). The germline gives CDR1 SGHNT, CDR2 YYREEE (reference sequence). V was clipped by 0 bases and J by 0 bases, with 8 bases between them. The CDR3 is 15 amino acids. In DNA form, the CDR3 reads TGTGCCAGCAGCTTGGGGGGGGAGAGCACAGATACGCAGTATTTT. Translated, it gives CASSLGGESTDTQYF.

V usage is TRBV2 and J usage is TRBJ1-2; D is ambiguous. This CDR3 is 13 amino acids long. Trimming stripped 0 bases from V and 8 bases from J, with 10 bases between. CDR1 and CDR2 from the germline V gene are SNHLY and FYNNEI. The CDR3 DNA reads as TGTGCCAGCAGTGAAGCGAGGGCAGAAGGCTACACCTTC. Amino acid sequence: CASSEARAEGYTF.

The chain couples TRBV7-2 to TRBJ1-3, with unresolved D. V was cut by 1 base and J by 4 bases, with 5 bases left in between. CDR1 is SGHTA and CDR2 is FQGNSA in the germline V gene. This CDR3 comprises 13 residues. In DNA form, the CDR3 reads TGTGCCAGCAGCTTAGGGCTGGGAAACACCATATATTTT. Residues: CASSLGLGNTIYF.

This rearrangement joins TRBV28 to TRBJ1-2; D gene unclear. The CDR3 loop spans 14 amino acids. V shed 3 bases and J shed 0 bases, with 8 bases lying between them. Germline loops: CDR1 MDHEN, CDR2 SYDVKM. CDR3 bases: TGTGCCAGCAGTTTGAAGCTAACTAACTATGGCTACACCTTC. Its protein is CASSLKLTNYGYTF.

The chain joins TRBV7-6 to TRBJ2-2, with TRBD2 matching 10 bases. Germline loops: CDR1 SGHVS, CDR2 FNYEAQ. With V trimmed by 5 bases and J by 4 bases, 13 bases remained unmatched. This CDR3 comprises 18 residues. The chain's CDR3 is CASSPSDWLAGATGELFF. The CDR3 region has the DNA TGTGCCAGCAGCCCCTCGGATTGGCTAGCGGGAGCCACCGGGGAGCTGTTTTTT. The whole variable domain, filled in from reference TRBV7-6 and TRBJ2-2, reads GAGVSQSPRYKVTKRGQDVALRCDPISGHVSLYWYRQALGQGPEFLTYFNYEAQQDKSGLPNDRFSAERPEGSISTLTIQRTEQRDSAMYRCASSPSDWLAGATGELFFGEGSRLTVL.

The chain is built from TRBV6-5 and TRBJ2-2; D perhaps matches TRBD2 (5 bases). From germline, CDR1 is MNHEY and CDR2 SVGAGI. This CDR3 comprises 14 residues. Trimming took off 6 bases at V and 2 bases at J, with 10 bases between the two ends. CDR3 region: CASRRELNTGELFF. CDR3 nucleotides: TGTGCCAGCAGGAGGGAACTCAACACCGGGGAGCTGTTTTTT.

The V and J genes are TRBV10-2 and TRBJ2-5, with 13 bases matching TRBD2. J lost 1 base, V lost 4 bases, and 0 bases had no gene match. The CDR3 runs to 15 residues. Per germline, CDR1 WSHSY and CDR2 SAAADI. The CDR3 bases are TGCGCCAGCAGTGGACTAGCGGGAGGCCAAGAGACCCAGTACTTC. This translates into CASSGLAGGQETQYF.

The chain carries TRBV29-1 and TRBJ2-3; 7 bases agree with TRBD1. CDR3 size: 13 residues. The J segment lost 1 base and the V segment lost 7 bases, leaving 5 bases of the junction unmatched. Germline V gene data show CDR1 as SQVTM and CDR2 as ANQGSEA. The CDR3 spells CSAYGQGTDTQYF. The DNA for the CDR3 is TGCAGCGCTTACGGACAGGGCACAGATACGCAGTATTTT.

The chain employs TRBV10-1 and TRBJ2-5, with 8 bases identical to TRBD2. This CDR3 spans 13 amino acids. Germline trimming cut 4 bases from V and 5 bases from J; bases unmatched to any gene: 3. Per the germline V gene, CDR1 is WNHNN and CDR2 is SYGVQD (reference sequence). CDR3 amino acids: CASSGREGETQYF. CDR3 DNA: TGCGCCAGCAGTGGACGGGAGGGGGAGACCCAGTACTTC.

This chain connects TRBV6-5 to TRBJ2-1, with a possible D match to TRBD2 (6 bases). This CDR3 is 15 amino acids long. V was trimmed by 4 bases and J by 6 bases, leaving 16 bases between them. The germline gives CDR1 MNHEY, CDR2 SVGAGI. CDR3 region: CASSWVGGQGNEQFF. The CDR3 DNA sequence: TGTGCCAGCAGTTGGGTGGGAGGTCAGGGCAATGAGCAGTTCTTC.